The text below deals with one T cell receptor beta chain. Its antigen is unknown. Measured with immunoSEQ multiplex PCR; TCRdb has only the in-frame clones, and not every one. The data show about 97,000 clones, with approximately 75% seen just once and about 3% held by the top ten. The sample is drawn from a study of radiotherapy plus CTLA-4 blockade in lung cancer. In the study overall: Among patients, around 19% showed objective responses, and 30% to 35% had disease control. Notes on the study in general: Peripheral blood showed expansion of tumor-derived TCR clones after radiotherapy and ipilimumab. Reports state that early shifts in blood T cell clones, with interferon-beta, best predicted response.

Trimming at V came to 3 bases and at J to 9 bases, leaving 10 bases not matched to a gene. Looked up from germline, CDR1 is SEHNR and CDR2 is FQNEAQ (reference sequence). This CDR3 is built from 14 residues. Patients with chemo-refractory metastatic non-small-cell lung cancer received focal radiation plus CTLA-4 blockade with ipilimumab. V usage is TRBV7-9 and J usage is TRBJ2-7; the match to TRBD1 covers 8 bases. The TCR was taken from a human donor with non-small cell lung cancer who had a partial response to radiotherapy plus ipilimumab. Some clones in this sample may be carry-over from other donors' samples. The sequencing here drew on peripheral blood, taken from a patient treated with radiotherapy plus ipilimumab. CDR3 protein: CASSLDRASTMQYF. CDR3 DNA sequence: TGTGCCAGCAGCTTGGACAGGGCCTCTACGATGCAGTACTTC.